These 25 T cell receptor beta chains were sequenced from one sample in a study of T cell clonality in common variable immunodeficiency. Clones were sequenced by immunoSEQ multiplex PCR, and TCRdb holds only the in-frame ones, with some missing. The sample has approximately 30,000 clones, none seen only once. Material: peripheral blood mononuclear cells. Receptors originate from a person between 18 and 75 years old in good health.

This clone was counted many times. The CDR3 reads CSANRQGAYEQYF. The DNA read from the CDR3 is TGCAGTGCTAACCGACAGGGGGCCTACGAG. The chain links TRBV20-1 to TRBJ2-7, with 9 positions matching TRBD1. The CDR3 is cut off 3 residues early in the read; its end comes from the germline J gene. This CDR3 contains 13 residues. V gave up 4 bases and J gave up 2 bases; unmatched junction bases: 3. CDR1 is DFQATT, CDR2 SNEGSKA, per germline (reference sequence).

In its sample, this clone was seen many times. The CDR3 goes on 3 residues after the read ends, and that part is filled in from the germline J gene. This chain connects TRBV19 to TRBJ2-3; D perhaps matches TRBD2 (5 bases). The germline V gene has CDR1 LNHDA and CDR2 SQIVND (reference sequence). V dropped 5 bases and J dropped 6 bases, with 9 bases sitting between them. The length of the CDR3 is 12 residues. The CDR3 spells CASSFLADTQYF. CDR3 bases read: TGTGCCAGTAGTTTCTTAGCGGATACG.

This clone was recorded many times. With the read ending 3 residues before the CDR3 end, the germline J gene is used to fill in that end. The rearrangement joins TRBV5-1 to TRBJ2-7; either TRBD1 or TRBD2 may fit D (5 bases each). Germline V CDR1 and CDR2: SGHRS, YFSETQ. V was trimmed by 0 bases and J by 5 bases, leaving 15 bases between them. This CDR3 has 15 residues. Incomplete CDR3 DNA: TGCGCCAGCAGCTTGGAGGCAGGGCAGGGAGACGAG. Translation gives CASSLEAGQGDE. The full CDR3 protein reads CASSLEAGQGDEQYF.

Concerning this clone: A far larger clone is one base from this, pointing to a likely read error. Incomplete CDR3 DNA: TGTGGCAGCAGTCCAGACAGGGCGGATGAAAAA. Protein product: CGSSPDRADEK. The entire CDR3 protein reads CGSSPDRADEKLFF. The V and J genes are TRBV6-2 or TRBV6-3 and TRBJ1-4; TRBD1 matches at 7 bases. The read terminates 3 residues ahead of where the CDR3 ends, so the germline J gene completes it. CDR1 is MNHEY and CDR2 is SVGEGT in the germline V gene. This CDR3 comprises 14 residues.

Of note for this clone: The sequence runs out 3 residues before the end of the CDR3; the remainder is reconstructed from the germline J gene. The rearrangement joins TRBV7-9 to TRBJ1-2, with D possibly being TRBD1 (5 bases). The CDR3 runs 13 residues. Germline V CDR1 and CDR2: SEHNR, FQNEAQ (reference sequence). The CDR3 is CASSLAGHYDYTF. The DNA read from the CDR3 is TGTGCCAGCAGCTTAGCGGGGCACTACGAC.

This clone was observed at least ten times. The read finishes 3 residues shy of the CDR3 end, and the germline J gene is used to complete it. This chain connects TRBV20-1 to TRBJ1-6; no clear D gene. V was cut by 0 bases and J by 0 bases, with 12 bases left in between. Germline V gives CDR1 DFQATT, CDR2 SNEGSKA (reference sequence). The CDR3 runs to 17 residues. Here the CDR3 reads CSARDAGRASYNSPLHF. The CDR3 bases that were read are TGCAGTGCTAGAGATGCGGGGAGAGCCTCCTATAATTCACCC.

This clone has at least ten counts. The read ends 3 residues early relative to the CDR3; the germline J gene fills the gap. The chain couples TRBV10-1 to TRBJ2-7; the match to TRBD2 covers 9 bases. V trimming: 8 bases; J trimming: 5 bases; junction bases outside the gene matches: 13. Germline CDR1 WNHNN, CDR2 SYGVQD (reference sequence). The CDR3 loop spans 15 amino acids. The covered CDR3 bases are TGCGCCAGCGGAGAGCCTAGCGGGGCGGCGCACGAG. It is translated as CASGEPSGAAHE. The complete CDR3 sequence is CASGEPSGAAHEQYF.

This clone has at least ten counts. The sequenced CDR3 bases are TGTGCCAGCAGCCAAGTTTGGGACAGGGGCTCCTCGAACTATGGC. This translates into CASSQVWDRGSSNYG. The whole CDR3 reads CASSQVWDRGSSNYGYTF. This rearrangement joins TRBV14 to TRBJ1-2; 10 bases fit TRBD1. Read sequence stops 3 residues before the CDR3 end, and the germline J gene provides the missing end. The J segment lost 2 bases and the V segment lost 1 base, leaving 10 bases of the junction unmatched. Germline V CDR1 and CDR2: SGHDN, FVKESK. This CDR3 contains 18 residues.

There are many counts of this clone. The CDR3 extends 3 residues past the end of the read, so its final part is completed from the germline J gene. This sequence joins TRBV4-1 and TRBJ1-1; maybe TRBD1 (6 bases). V lost 0 bases, J lost 1 base, and 15 bases lay in between. The CDR3 is 17 amino acids. Germline lookup yields CDR1 MGHRA and CDR2 YSYEKL. The CDR3 here is CASSQDLLGGRNTEAFF. The sequenced CDR3 bases are TGCGCCAGCAGCCAAGATTTGCTTGGGGGCCGGAACACTGAA.

This clone was seen many times. At one end the junction does not follow the germline gene, possibly because of a read error. Read data end 3 residues before the CDR3 end; the end is taken from the germline J gene. The chain couples TRBV18 to TRBJ2-7; possibly TRBD1 or TRBD2 for D (5 bases each). Germline V gene data show CDR1 as KGHSH and CDR2 as LQKENI. The CDR3 is 13 residues long. CDR3 DNA (partial): TGTGCCAGCACACCCCGAGGGGACTACGAG. Amino acid sequence: CASTPRGDYE. From start to end, the CDR3 is CASTPRGDYEQYF.

This clone was seen a handful of times. The read is 3 residues too short to cover the CDR3 end, so that end is filled in from the germline J gene. V usage is TRBV6-2 or TRBV6-3 and J usage is TRBJ2-2, with TRBD1 as a possible D gene (5 bases). Per germline, CDR1 MNHEY and CDR2 SVGEGT. The CDR3 totals 14 residues. CDR3 sequence: CASTLIPGANVLFF. The sequenced CDR3 bases are TGTGCCAGCACCCTCATCCCTGGGGCCAACGTG.

This clone was seen ten or more times. The observed sequence ends 3 residues before the CDR3 terminus, with the missing tail filled in from the germline J gene. This chain connects TRBV7-2 to TRBJ2-7, with D maybe TRBD1 (6 bases). The germline V and J ends were trimmed by 6 bases and 1 base, with 16 bases remaining between them. Germline V gives CDR1 SGHTA, CDR2 FQGNSA. The CDR3 is made up of 15 amino acids. The CDR3 loop reads CASRLLPDSSYEQYF. The CDR3 DNA, read in part, is TGTGCCAGCAGACTACTACCGGACAGTTCCTACGAG.

This clone was seen at least ten times. The sequence runs out 3 residues before the end of the CDR3; the remainder is reconstructed from the germline J gene. The chain has TRBV7-8 and TRBJ2-7; 12 bases map to TRBD2. V lost 6 bases, J lost 4 bases, and 7 bases stayed unmatched. The germline CDR1 and CDR2 sequences are SGHVS and FQNEAQ. There are 15 residues in the CDR3. Partial CDR3 DNA: TGTGCCAGCAGACGACTAGCGGGAGTTGGATACGAG. This sequence encodes CASRRLAGVGYE. The complete CDR3 reads CASRRLAGVGYEQYF.

With respect to this clone: A much larger clone is a single base away; this may be a read error. The read falls 3 residues short of the CDR3 end, and the missing part is taken from the germline J gene. Additional DNA sequences in this sample encode the identical CDR3. The chain links TRBV2 to TRBJ1-3; 7 nucleotides align to TRBD1. CDR3 length: 15 residues. Per germline, CDR1 SNHLY and CDR2 FYNNEI. CDR3 DNA (partial): TGTGCCAGCAGTGAAAACAGGGGATTTGGAAACACA. Translated: CASSENRGFGNT. The whole CDR3 region reads CASSENRGFGNTIYF.

This clone was detected ten times or more. The CDR3 end is not reached by the read, which stops 3 residues before it; the germline J gene fills it in. V is TRBV19 and J is TRBJ2-2, with D perhaps matching TRBD2 (5 bases). CDR3 length: 15 amino acids. CDR1 LNHDA and CDR2 SQIVND come from the germline V gene (reference sequence). The CDR3: CASTPLDPQTGKLFF. CDR3 DNA, as far as it was read: TGTGCCAGTACCCCTCTGGACCCCCAGACGGGGAAG.

This clone was detected only a few times. The CDR3 goes on 3 residues after the read ends, and that part is filled in from the germline J gene. V usage is TRBV19 and J usage is TRBJ1-2; 8 bases map to TRBD1. The CDR3 spans 14 residues. Germline V gene sequence: CDR1 LNHDA, CDR2 SQIVND (reference sequence). CDR3 loop: CASSPWTGFGDYTF. The covered CDR3 bases are TGTGCCAGCAGTCCTTGGACAGGGTTTGGAGAC.

By share of the sample, this clone is medium-sized (0.01 to 0.1%). The CDR3 end lies 3 residues beyond the end of the read and is filled in from the germline J gene. The V gene is TRBV29-1, the J gene TRBJ1-2; D ambiguous. The CDR3 consists of 14 residues. The germline V and J ends were trimmed by 3 bases and 6 bases, with 17 bases remaining between them. Germline V gene lookup returns CDR1 SQVTM and CDR2 ANQGSEA. The sequenced part of the CDR3 DNA is TGCAGCGTTGACAGGTCTTGGGCCCCCAATGGC. Its translation is CSVDRSWAPNG. The full CDR3 sequence reads CSVDRSWAPNGYTF.

This clone was recorded at least ten times. The read ends 3 residues early relative to the CDR3; the germline J gene fills the gap. The chain links TRBV30 to TRBJ1-1; D not certain. Germline loops: CDR1 GTSNPN, CDR2 SVGIG (reference sequence). V lost 4 bases and J 1 base, leaving 7 bases between the germline ends. This CDR3 spans 12 amino acids. The CDR3 loop reads CAWKMANTEAFF. CDR3 bases read: TGTGCCTGGAAGATGGCGAACACTGAA.

At least ten counts were recorded for this clone. The sequenced fragment ends 3 residues before the CDR3 boundary, so the rest is inferred from the germline J gene. The rearrangement uses TRBV10-2 and TRBJ1-1; D is unclear. Germline lookup yields CDR1 WSHSY and CDR2 SAAADI. This CDR3 is built from 12 residues. This CDR3 reads CASSESSGEAFF. CDR3 bases read: TGCGCCAGCAGTGAGTCGAGCGGGGAA.

Remarks on this clone: The read ends 3 residues early relative to the CDR3; the germline J gene fills the gap. The chain carries TRBV19 and TRBJ2-4, with TRBD2 matching over 7 bases. Germline CDR1 and CDR2: LNHDA and SQIVND (reference sequence). The CDR3 runs 13 residues. This CDR3 is CASSGRTTGGQYF. The sequenced CDR3 bases are TGTGCCAGTAGTGGAAGGACAACGGGAGGT.

This clone was counted at least ten times. Read data end 3 residues before the CDR3 end; the end is taken from the germline J gene. This rearrangement joins TRBV4-1 to TRBJ2-1; 7 nucleotides match TRBD2. V dropped 8 bases and J dropped 6; count of bases not matched to a gene: 1. CDR3 length equals 11 residues. The germline V gene has CDR1 MGHRA and CDR2 YSYEKL. The sequenced part of the CDR3 DNA is TGCGCCAGCTTAGCGGGCAATGAG. This translates into CASLAGNE. In full, the CDR3 is CASLAGNEQFF.

This clone has ten or more counts. The sequence runs out 3 residues before the end of the CDR3; the remainder is reconstructed from the germline J gene. The J gene is TRBJ2-1, the V gene TRBV19, with a possible D match to TRBD1 (5 bases). Between the trimmed V and J ends, which lost 7 bases and 0 bases, there was a span of 13 bases. Per germline, CDR1 LNHDA and CDR2 SQIVND (reference sequence). The CDR3 loop spans 15 amino acids. CDR3 sequence: CASNQGASSYNEQFF. The sequenced part of the CDR3 DNA is TGTGCCAGTAATCAAGGGGCCAGCTCCTACAATGAG.

The sample holds many counts of this clone. The read is 3 residues too short to cover the CDR3 end, so that end is filled in from the germline J gene. This rearrangement joins TRBV4-2 to TRBJ1-1, with D perhaps matching TRBD1 (6 bases). Deletions cut 4 bases from V and 6 bases from J, with 12 bases between. Germline V gene lookup returns CDR1 LGHNA and CDR2 YNFKEQ. The length of the CDR3 is 13 residues. The sequenced CDR3 bases are TGTGCCAGCAGCCGAGACAGGCTCGCTGAA. Amino acid sequence: CASSRDRLAE. The complete CDR3 sequence is CASSRDRLAEAFF.

This clone came up a few times. The read ends 3 residues early relative to the CDR3; the germline J gene fills the gap. V and J are TRBV19 and TRBJ1-2; 7 positions match TRBD1. CDR1 and CDR2 from the germline V gene are LNHDA and SQIVND (reference sequence). The CDR3 totals 14 residues. The CDR3: CASTRQGLSDDYTF. The sequenced CDR3 bases are TGTGCCAGTACCCGACAGGGTTTAAGCGATGAC.

This clone was seen repeatedly, ten times or more. From the germline J gene comes the end of the CDR3, since the read stops 3 residues before it. This rearrangement joins TRBV20-1 to TRBJ2-3; D may be TRBD1 (6 bases). Trimming removed 1 base from V and 2 bases from J, with 10 bases in between. This CDR3 is built from 14 residues. Germline V gene data show CDR1 as DFQATT and CDR2 as SNEGSKA (reference sequence). The CDR3: CSARGDKFTDTQYF. CDR3 DNA (partial): TGCAGTGCTAGAGGGGACAAGTTCACAGATACG.